Presented here are 5 T cell receptor beta chains from one specimen sequenced in a study of CD8 T cells in Susac syndrome. An input of roughly 0.5 to 1 ug of RNA was subjected to reverse transcription using random hexamers. TCRdb itself ran the immunoSEQ multiplex PCR reads through MiXCR, one entry per CDR3 protein. This table has about 240,000 distinct CDR3 sequences, about 96% appearing once. Sequenced: CD4+ T cells from PBMCs. These receptor sequences come from a human donor with Susac syndrome.

The chain has TRBV5-1 and TRBJ2-5; D ambiguous. Germline CDR1 is SGHRS and CDR2 is YFSETQ. V dropped 0 bases and J dropped 7 bases, with 7 bases sitting between them. This CDR3 is 12 amino acids long. The CDR3 is CASSLARGTQYF. CDR3 in DNA: TGCGCCAGCAGCTTGGCAAGAGGGACCCAGTACTTC. Combining the CDR3 with reference TRBV5-1 and TRBJ2-5 gives the whole variable domain KAGVTQTPRYLIKTRGQQVTLSCSPISGHRSVSWYQQTPGQGLQFLFEYFSETQRNKGNFPGRFSGRQFSNSRSEMNVSTLELGDSALYLCASSLARGTQYFGPGTRLLVL.

This clonotype has just a few counts. The rearrangement uses TRBV5-1 and TRBJ2-3; TRBD2 matches 7 bases. J gave up 1 base and V 0 bases, and 5 bases lay outside the gene matches. This CDR3 spans 16 amino acids. CDR1 and CDR2 (germline): SGHRS, YFSETQ. CDR3 nucleotides: TGCGCCAGCAGCTTGGGGGCTAGCGGACGCACAGATACGCAGTATTTT. This encodes CASSLGASGRTDTQYF.

This chain connects TRBV19 to TRBJ1-5; 8 bases are shared with TRBD1. The V gene's germline CDR1 is LNHDA and CDR2 SQIVND (reference sequence). V lost 6 bases and J lost 2; bases outside the gene matches: 6. The CDR3 runs 15 residues. As DNA, the CDR3 is TGTGCCAGTAGACTGGACAGGGATGGCAATCAGCCCCAGCATTTT. This codes for CASRLDRDGNQPQHF.

The V call is TRBV12-3 or TRBV12-4, the J call TRBJ1-1, with D maybe TRBD1 (6 bases). This CDR3 has 14 amino acids. The V end lost 3 bases, the J end lost 1 base, and 9 bases lay between the germline ends. The CDR3 loop is CASSLTQGNTEAFF. The CDR3 nucleotides read TGTGCCAGCAGTTTGACACAGGGGAACACTGAAGCTTTCTTT.

This chain links TRBV10-3 with TRBJ1-5, with D perhaps matching TRBD1 (5 bases). The CDR3 covers 13 residues. V dropped 11 bases and J dropped 0 bases, with 11 bases sitting between them. Germline-derived CDR1 and CDR2 are ENHRY and SYGVKD. CDR3 residues: CAVRQHSNQPQHF. CDR3 coding DNA: TGTGCCGTACGACAGCATAGCAATCAGCCCCAGCATTTT.